The rows below give T cell receptor beta chains drawn from one sample of a study of T cells in Graves' hyperthyroidism and ophthalmopathy. MiXCR was run by TCRdb on the multiplex PCR reads, yielding one entry per CDR3 protein. The sample yields about 210,000 distinct CDR3 sequences, more than 15% seen once. Sequenced input: blood. These receptors came from a middle-aged man with Graves' hyperthyroidism. The CDR3 runs from the conserved cysteine through the conserved F or W. D genes are given only for firm matches. Clone size is stated in some rows and not others, as once, few, many or a class when expanded.

size	length	D	J	V	DNA	CDR3
few	13	TRBD1	TRBJ2-5	TRBV19	TGTGCCAGTAGATCAGGGGGCAGAGAGACCCAGTACTTC	CASRSGGRETQYF
few	13	TRBD2	TRBJ2-1	TRBV28	TGTGCCAGTGGACTAGCGGGAGAAGGTGAGCAGTTCTTC	CASGLAGEGEQFF
-	16	TRBD1	TRBJ1-5	TRBV4-2	TGTGCCAGCAGCCGCGGGACAGGGGATAGCAATCAGCCCCAGCATTTT	CASSRGTGDSNQPQHF
few	14	-	TRBJ2-7	TRBV29-1	TGCAGCGTTGAAAAGCAGGGGCTCTCCTACGAGCAGTACTTC	CSVEKQGLSYEQYF
many	13	-	TRBJ1-1	TRBV11-2	TGTGCCAGCAGCACGCAACCCAACACTGAAGCTTTCTTT	CASSTQPNTEAFF
few	14	TRBD1	TRBJ1-2	TRBV2	TGTGCCAGCAGCTCTGGACAGGGGTTCTATGGCTACACCTTC	CASSSGQGFYGYTF
many	14	-	TRBJ2-7	TRBV7-8	TGTGCCAGCAGCTTAGATAAGGGAGTACACGAGCAGTACTTC	CASSLDKGVHEQYF
-	13	-	TRBJ2-7	TRBV4-2	TGTGCCAGCAGCCAAACCTTCTCCTACGAGCAGTACTTC	CASSQTFSYEQYF
-	14	-	TRBJ2-7	TRBV7-2	TGTGCCAGCAGCTTAGGGCGGGGCGGGGTCGAGCAGTACTTC	CASSLGRGGVEQYF
-	15	TRBD2	TRBJ2-3	TRBV7-2	TGTGCCAGCAGCTATTGGACTAGCGGGATGGATACGCAGTATTTT	CASSYWTSGMDTQYF
many	15	-	TRBJ2-3	TRBV2	TGTGCCAGCAGTGACGCAGGGCAAGGCACAGATACGCAGTATTTT	CASSDAGQGTDTQYF
-	15	-	TRBJ1-1	TRBV20-1	TGCAGTGCTATGGGAGGGAGCGGGGGGAACACTGAAGCTTTCTTT	CSAMGGSGGNTEAFF
few	17	TRBD1	TRBJ2-1	TRBV28	TGTGCCAGCAGTTTATACACAGGGGTCATATCCTACAATGGGCAGTTCTTC	CASSLYTGVISYNGQFF
few	15	-	TRBJ1-6	TRBV5-1	TGCGCCAGCAGCCCGCAATCAGGGATTAATTCACCCCTCCACTTT	CASSPQSGINSPLHF
many	17	TRBD2	TRBJ2-3	TRBV18	TGTGCCAGCTCATACGGCGGGAGGAGCAGGGGCACAGATACGCAGTATTTT	CASSYGGRSRGTDTQYF
many	15	-	TRBJ2-5	TRBV3-1	TGTGCCAGCAGCCTTCCCTTGGGCAGCCAAGAGACCCAGTACTTC	CASSLPLGSQETQYF
many	11	-	TRBJ1-1	TRBV28	TGTGCCACATTAGCCTACACTGAAGCTTTCTTT	CATLAYTEAFF
many	15	-	TRBJ2-7	TRBV3-1	TGTGCCAGCAGCCAAGGGGTGTGGGGAACCTACGAGCAGTACTTC	CASSQGVWGTYEQYF
many	19	TRBD2	TRBJ2-3	TRBV7-8	TGTGCCAGCAGCTTAGTGGTAGCGGGAGGGCCGGAGCTACAGGATACGCAGTATTTT	CASSLVVAGGPELQDTQYF
many	15	TRBD1	TRBJ2-3	TRBV28	TGTGCCAGTTATTCTCCGGGACAGGGTATCAGTACGCAGTATTTT	CASYSPGQGISTQYF
many	16	-	TRBJ2-5	TRBV11-3	TGTGCCAGCACACCACCCGCAGGGCGAGACCAAGAGACCCAGTACTTC	CASTPPAGRDQETQYF
few	14	TRBD1	TRBJ2-5	TRBV7-2	TGTGCCAGCAGCTTGACAGGGGGCGCGGAGACCCAGTACTTC	CASSLTGGAETQYF
many	13	TRBD1	TRBJ1-1	TRBV2	TGTGCCAGCACAGGGGGAGCCCGAAGGGAAGCTTTCTTT	CASTGGARREAFF
many	11	-	TRBJ2-7	TRBV28	TGTGCCAGCAGATCGGGCTCCGAGCAGTACTTC	CASRSGSEQYF
many	15	-	TRBJ1-1	TRBV24-1	TGTGCCACCAGTGACGGGGACGGCCGGATGACTGAAGCTTTCTTT	CATSDGDGRMTEAFF
few	14	-	TRBJ2-1	TRBV3-1	TGTGCCAGCACCCGGGACTCCGGCTACAATGAGCAGTTCTTC	CASTRDSGYNEQFF
-	15	-	TRBJ2-7	TRBV5-5	TGTGCCAGCAGCTTAGGGGGGGACGTCTCCTACGAGCAGTACTTC	CASSLGGDVSYEQYF
many	12	TRBD1	TRBJ2-5	TRBV12-3/TRBV12-4	TGTGCCAGCAGCTCTTACAGGGGCCCTCAGTACTTC	CASSSYRGPQYF
-	14	-	TRBJ2-7	TRBV7-6	TGTGCCAGCAGCCCCGAGGGGGGGAGCTACGAGCAGTACTTC	CASSPEGGSYEQYF
few	16	TRBD2	TRBJ2-2	TRBV20-1	TGCAGTGCTAGAGATTCGGGGCGGGAGCTCACCGGGGAGCTGTTTTTT	CSARDSGRELTGELFF
-	17	TRBD2	TRBJ2-2	TRBV20-1	TGCAGTGCTAGAGCTAGGACTAGCGGGGCGCGCACCGGGGAGCTGTTTTTT	CSARARTSGARTGELFF
-	13	-	TRBJ1-5	TRBV7-2	TGTGCCAGCAGCTTAGACATCGGTCAGCCCCAGCATTTT	CASSLDIGQPQHF
-	14	-	TRBJ2-5	TRBV5-1	TGCGCCAGCAGCTTGGGGGACACCCAAGAGACCCAGTACTTC	CASSLGDTQETQYF
many	14	-	TRBJ1-2	TRBV6-6	TGTGCCAGCAGTTACTCCTCGGAGGGGGGTGGCTACACCTTC	CASSYSSEGGGYTF
few	14	TRBD2	TRBJ2-7	TRBV20-1	TGCAGTGCTATCCTAGCGGGAGGGAGTGGCGAGCAGTACTTC	CSAILAGGSGEQYF
many	11	-	TRBJ1-2	TRBV12-3/TRBV12-4	TGTGCCAGCACCCCCCTTAGTGGCTACACCTTC	CASTPLSGYTF
many	16	TRBD1	TRBJ1-2	TRBV2	TGTGCCAGCAATCAAATGGCCACGACAGGGACCAATGGCTACACCTTC	CASNQMATTGTNGYTF
many	15	-	TRBJ2-3	TRBV7-2	TGTGCCAGCAGCTTAGCGTTGGCATACACAGATACGCAGTATTTT	CASSLALAYTDTQYF
few	13	-	TRBJ2-3	TRBV6-6	TGTGCCAGCAGTTACGAGTTGGGAGATACGCAGTATTTT	CASSYELGDTQYF
-	16	TRBD2	TRBJ2-1	TRBV20-1	TGCAGTGCTAGACCAGGGACTAGCGGAACCTACAATGAGCAGTTCTTC	CSARPGTSGTYNEQFF
many	15	TRBD2	TRBJ2-7	TRBV20-1	TGCAGTGCTGGGAGTTGGACTAGCGGCTCCTACGAGCAGTACTTC	CSAGSWTSGSYEQYF
few	13	-	TRBJ2-1	TRBV10-3	TGTGCCATCAGTGAGGAGGGGGGAGCAGAGCAGTTCTTC	CAISEEGGAEQFF
many	15	-	TRBJ1-5	TRBV3-1	TGTGCCAGCAGCCAAGAACCTCATAGCAATCAGCCCCAGCATTTT	CASSQEPHSNQPQHF
many	15	TRBD1	TRBJ2-3	TRBV20-1	TGCAGTGCCCTGAACCTGACAGGGAACACAGATACGCAGTATTTT	CSALNLTGNTDTQYF
-	11	-	TRBJ2-1	TRBV24-1	TGTGCCACGGGGAGGTACAATGAGCAGTTCTTC	CATGRYNEQFF
few	13	TRBD1	TRBJ1-1	TRBV10-3	TGTGCCATCGGCCGGGACAGGGGGACTGAAGCTTTCTTT	CAIGRDRGTEAFF
many	15	TRBD2	TRBJ2-3	TRBV20-1	TGCAGTGCTAGAGAAGTGACTAGCGTCACAGATACGCAGTATTTT	CSAREVTSVTDTQYF
-	13	-	TRBJ1-5	TRBV10-2	TGCGCCAGCAGCTTCAGTCCGAATCAGCCCCAGCATTTT	CASSFSPNQPQHF
few	13	TRBD2	TRBJ2-7	TRBV7-3	TGTGCCAGCAGCTCCGGGGGGTCAGGCGAGCAGTACTTC	CASSSGGSGEQYF
many	14	-	TRBJ2-7	TRBV6-1	TGTGCCAGCAGTGAATCCAAGTTATCCTACGAGCAGTACTTC	CASSESKLSYEQYF
-	13	-	TRBJ2-3	TRBV11-3	TGTGCCAGCAGCTTAGAAGGCTTAGATACGCAGTATTTT	CASSLEGLDTQYF